This T cell receptor beta chain was found in a study of blood T cell repertoires in COVID-19. The CDR3 is 13 amino acids. V was trimmed by 3 bases and J by 5 bases, leaving 10 bases between them. The germline V gene has CDR1 MNHEY and CDR2 SMNVEV (reference sequence). Here immunoSEQ multiplex PCR was the method, and the copy in TCRdb shows in-frame clones only, minus some. The table shows about 310,000 clones, with around 90% occurring only once. This TCR came from a man aged 50-59 years with active or convalescent COVID-19. Source material: peripheral blood. The chain is built from TRBV27 and TRBJ1-2; D uncertain. Here the CDR3 reads CASSFGSRYGYTF. The CDR3 bases are TGTGCCAGCAGTTTTGGGAGTCGGTATGGCTACACCTTC.